The 15 T cell receptor beta chains in this list originate from one sample, sequenced in a study of regulatory T cells in long-lasting Graves disease. Combining iRepertoire HTBI primers with Arm-PCR of CDR3 regions, the authors built TCR beta libraries. TCRdb passed the multiplex PCR reads through MiXCR, listing each CDR3 protein once. The data hold 600,000 to 850,000 distinct CDR3 sequences, with approximately 31% observed a single time. The time point was: persistent/refractory GD, antithyroid drugs over 5 years with positive TRAb. Construction of the TCR library relied on RNA isolated from PBMCs. This sample comprised peripheral blood mononuclear cells (PBMCs), obtained when the disease was refractory, from a patient treated with antithyroid drugs. These receptors were obtained from a female donor with Graves disease.

J is TRBJ2-5 and V is TRBV14, with D hard to call. The CDR3 sequence is 16 residues long. Germline CDR1 SGHDN, CDR2 FVKESK. V lost 1 base to trimming and J lost 0 bases, with 12 bases between them. CDR3 loop: CASSQGRRTYQETQYF. In DNA, the CDR3 is TGTGCCAGCAGCCAAGGTCGCAGGACCTACCAAGAGACCCAGTACTTC.

The chain links TRBV19 to TRBJ2-1, with TRBD2 matching over 14 bases. Germline V gene sequence: CDR1 LNHDA, CDR2 SQIVND (reference sequence). Trimming removed 0 bases from V and 8 bases from J; junction bases left unmatched: 3. The CDR3 runs to 16 residues. The CDR3 region is CASSIEGLAGVDEQFF. CDR3 bases: TGTGCCAGTAGTATAGAGGGACTAGCGGGAGTAGATGAGCAGTTCTTC.

This clonotype was recorded at least ten times. The chain employs TRBV28 and TRBJ1-2; possibly TRBD1 for D (6 bases). The CDR3 runs to 15 residues. Per germline, CDR1 MDHEN and CDR2 SYDVKM. With 6 bases removed from V and 0 bases from J, the gap between germline ends came to 14 bases. DNA for the CDR3: TGTGCCAGCAGAAAAAAAGACAGGTCTAACTATGGCTACACCTTC. Encoded protein: CASRKKDRSNYGYTF.

The sample holds many counts of this clonotype. The chain uses TRBV5-6 and TRBJ1-2, with D uncertain. Germline CDR1 is SGHDT and CDR2 is YYEEEE. The length of the CDR3 is 15 residues. The ends were cut back, 0 bases at V and 4 bases at J, with 13 bases in the middle. CDR3 coding DNA: TGTGCCAGCAGCTTGGTTGGCGGCCTCGGCTATGGCTACACCTTC. Amino acids: CASSLVGGLGYGYTF.

This clonotype was detected a few times. The chain links TRBV11-2 to TRBJ2-5; D is unclear. Germline V gene data show CDR1 as SGHAT and CDR2 as FQNNGV. Deletions cut 2 bases from V and 2 bases from J, with 9 bases between. The CDR3 runs to 14 residues. CDR3 loop: CASSLRADQETQYF. CDR3 DNA sequence: TGTGCCAGCAGCTTAAGGGCAGATCAAGAGACCCAGTACTTC.

This clonotype was seen only once. V usage is TRBV7-3 and J usage is TRBJ2-7, with 9 positions matching TRBD1. This CDR3 spans 15 amino acids. Germline V gene sequence: CDR1 SGHTA, CDR2 FQGTGA. The V and J ends lost 6 bases and 2 bases, in that order; junction bases with no gene match: 8. The CDR3 DNA is TGTGCCAGCAGTCGTACAGGGGGCATGGCCTACGAGCAGTACTTC. Its translation is CASSRTGGMAYEQYF.

The chain employs TRBV7-9 and TRBJ2-2; possible D gene TRBD1, 5 bases. There are 15 residues in the CDR3. The germline V gene has CDR1 SEHNR and CDR2 FQNEAQ (reference sequence). The V gene lost 3 bases and the J gene lost 0 bases, with 8 bases spanning the gap. DNA for the CDR3: TGTGCCAGCAGCTTCAAGGGGTCGAACACCGGGGAGCTGTTTTTT. Its protein is CASSFKGSNTGELFF.

This clonotype was recorded once. The genes are TRBV28 and TRBJ1-5, with 10 bases aligning to TRBD1. CDR3 length: 17 residues. Germline V gene sequence: CDR1 MDHEN, CDR2 SYDVKM. J lost 3 bases, V lost 5 bases, and 10 bases had no gene match. CDR3 nucleotides: TGTGCCAGCAGTGCCCGGACAGGGGGGTCGGACAATCAGCCCCAGCATTTT. The encoded protein is CASSARTGGSDNQPQHF.

This clonotype appeared a few times. The V call is TRBV7-2, the J call TRBJ1-4; perhaps TRBD1 as D (5 bases). The CDR3 totals 13 residues. V was pared by 5 bases and J by 7 bases, with 11 bases between. Germline CDR1 is SGHTA and CDR2 is FQGNSA. CDR3 in DNA: TGTGCCAGCAGCATCGCAGGGTCTGAAAAACTGTTTTTT. This translates into CASSIAGSEKLFF.

The chain combines TRBV29-1 with TRBJ1-2; D remains ambiguous. The CDR3 extends over 13 amino acids. Trimming pared 7 bases from V and 2 bases from J, leaving 14 bases between. Germline V gene sequence: CDR1 SQVTM, CDR2 ANQGSEA. CDR3 sequence (DNA): TGCAGCGGCGGACTGGCCGAGAACTATGGCTACACCTTC. It is translated as CSGGLAENYGYTF.

The rearrangement joins TRBV5-5 to TRBJ2-7, with D perhaps TRBD1 (5 bases). Looked up from germline, CDR1 is SGHKS and CDR2 is YYEKEE (reference sequence). V was pared by 6 bases and J by 3 bases, with 25 bases between. The CDR3 is 17 residues long. Here the CDR3 DNA reads TGTGCCAGCACCACCCCAGACAGCCCGGACATCCTCTACGAGCAGTACTTC. It codes for CASTTPDSPDILYEQYF. Supplemented by reference TRBV5-5 and TRBJ2-7, the full variable domain reads DAGVTQSPTHLIKTRGQQVTLRCSPISGHKSVSWYQQVLGQGPQFIFQYYEKEERGRGNFPDRFSARQFPNYSSELNVNALLLGDSALYLCASTTPDSPDILYEQYFGPGTRLTVT.

This clonotype appeared many times. The chain uses TRBV12-3 or TRBV12-4 and TRBJ2-5; no clear D gene. V lost 2 bases and J lost 1, with 8 bases in between. CDR3 length: 14 amino acids. The CDR3 loop reads CASSLTLSQETQYF. The CDR3 region has the DNA TGTGCCAGCAGTTTAACGTTAAGCCAAGAGACCCAGTACTTC.

This clonotype was recorded a few times. The chain recombines TRBV12-3 or TRBV12-4 with TRBJ2-7; maybe TRBD1 (5 bases). This CDR3 region has 13 residues. V was shortened by 5 bases and J by 0 bases, with 8 bases between the two germline ends. The CDR3 DNA is TGTGCCAGCAGTGACAGCGACTCCTACGAGCAGTACTTC. Its protein product is CASSDSDSYEQYF.

The rearrangement links TRBV2 to TRBJ1-3, with unresolved D. The ends were cut back, 3 bases at V and 0 bases at J, with 9 bases in the middle. The CDR3 is 15 residues long. The V gene's germline CDR1 is SNHLY and CDR2 FYNNEI. Written as DNA, the CDR3 is TGTGCCAGCAGTGACTCGGACTACTCTGGAAACACCATATATTTT. Translating it yields CASSDSDYSGNTIYF.

V gene TRBV20-1 combines with J gene TRBJ2-7, with 11 bases identical to TRBD1. The junction had 6 bases not matched to a gene; V was cut back by 0 bases and J by 2 bases. Per germline, CDR1 DFQATT and CDR2 SNEGSKA (reference sequence). This CDR3 spans 16 amino acids. This CDR3 reads CSARDPLDRGPYEQYF. As DNA, the CDR3 is TGCAGTGCTAGAGATCCCCTGGACAGGGGGCCCTACGAGCAGTACTTC.